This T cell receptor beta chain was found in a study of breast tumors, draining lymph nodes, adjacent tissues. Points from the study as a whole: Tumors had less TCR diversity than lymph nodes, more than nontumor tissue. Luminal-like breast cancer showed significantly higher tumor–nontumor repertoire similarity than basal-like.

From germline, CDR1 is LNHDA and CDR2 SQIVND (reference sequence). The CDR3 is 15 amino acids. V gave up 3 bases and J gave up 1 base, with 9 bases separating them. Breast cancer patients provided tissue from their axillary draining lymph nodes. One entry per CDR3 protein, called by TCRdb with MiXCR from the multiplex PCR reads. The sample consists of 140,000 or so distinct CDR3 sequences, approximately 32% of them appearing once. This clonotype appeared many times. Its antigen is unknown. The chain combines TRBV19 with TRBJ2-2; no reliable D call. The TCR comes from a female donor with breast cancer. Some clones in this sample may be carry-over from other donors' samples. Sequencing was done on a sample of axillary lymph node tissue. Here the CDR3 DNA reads TGTGCCAGTAGTATGAAAGCTAGGAACACCGGGGAGCTGTTTTTT. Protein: CASSMKARNTGELFF. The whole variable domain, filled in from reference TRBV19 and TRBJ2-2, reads DGGITQSPKYLFRKEGQNVTLSCEQNLNHDAMYWYRQDPGQGLRLIYYSQIVNDFQKGDIAEGYSVSREKKESFPLTVTSAQKNPTAFYLCASSMKARNTGELFFGEGSRLTVL.